A single sample gave rise to the 10 T cell receptor beta chains below, sequenced in a study of cytomegalovirus exposure and HLA in healthy donors. Primers included in the PCR were 60 Vbeta and 13 Jbeta primers. Profiling relied on immunoSEQ multiplex PCR, and the TCRdb table lists in-frame clones only, not all of them. This table holds 100,000 to 150,000 clones, 77% found once. Sequenced input: PBMCs. The receptors stem from a woman in her thirties or forties in good health and CMV-seropositive.

In its sample, this clone was seen a few times. The chain recombines TRBV28 with TRBJ1-4, with TRBD1 matching 11 bases. Looked up from germline, CDR1 is MDHEN and CDR2 is SYDVKM. V shed 6 bases, J shed 8 bases, and the junction held 5 bases outside the gene matches. This CDR3 is built from 14 residues. CDR3 in amino acids: CASSPRTGGEKLFF. Here the CDR3 DNA reads TGTGCCAGCAGCCCTCGGACAGGGGGCGAAAAACTGTTTTTT.

V usage is TRBV19 and J usage is TRBJ2-5, with 10 positions matching TRBD1. The ends lost 7 bases at V and 4 bases at J; junction bases unmatched: 21. Germline values: CDR1 LNHDA, CDR2 SQIVND (reference sequence). The CDR3 has 19 amino acids. This CDR3 reads CASTFFLPDRGIAGETQYF. The CDR3 DNA sequence: TGTGCCAGTACCTTCTTCCTGCCGGACAGGGGGATAGCGGGAGAGACCCAGTACTTC.

The chain links TRBV7-9 to TRBJ2-4; maybe TRBD1 (7 bases). The V gene's germline CDR1 is SEHNR and CDR2 FQNEAQ (reference sequence). V was cut by 4 bases and J by 6 bases, with 13 bases left in between. This CDR3 region has 14 residues. CDR3 bases: TGTGCCAGCAGCTCCTCAGGGGGGTTAAACATTCAGTACTTC. Amino acids: CASSSSGGLNIQYF.

Comment on this clone: The junction does not match germline at one end; this may be a read error. The gene calls are TRBV7-8 and TRBJ2-7; a weak D match, TRBD2 (6 bases). CDR1 is SGHVS and CDR2 is FQNEAQ in the germline V gene. This CDR3 comprises 13 residues. The CDR3 spells CASSLRGTYGQYF. The CDR3 coding sequence is TGTGCCAGCAGCTTACGGGGGACCTACGGGCAGTACTTC.

This clone was seen only a few times. The chain joins TRBV18 to TRBJ1-5; D is perhaps TRBD1 (6 bases). Trimming took off 0 bases at V and 5 bases at J, with 11 bases between the two ends. CDR1 is KGHSH, CDR2 LQKENI, per germline. This CDR3 comprises 15 residues. The CDR3 DNA follows: TGTGCCAGCTCACCACCGGGGAACAGGGATCAGCCCCAGCATTTT. Its translation is CASSPPGNRDQPQHF.

The rearrangement joins TRBV11-2 to TRBJ2-5; 10 nucleotides align to TRBD2. Germline-derived CDR1 and CDR2 are SGHAT and FQNNGV. The V gene end was trimmed by 5 bases and the J gene end by 9 bases; junction bases not matched to a gene: 12. This CDR3 is built from 15 residues. Here the CDR3 reads CASSGGRLAGGSQYF. The DNA of the CDR3 is TGTGCCAGCAGCGGAGGAAGACTAGCGGGCGGGTCCCAGTACTTC.

The chain links TRBV19 to TRBJ1-5; 10 nucleotides match TRBD1. The CDR3 sequence is 15 residues long. Trimming removed 5 bases from V and 7 bases from J; junction bases left unmatched: 8. The germline CDR1 and CDR2 sequences are LNHDA and SQIVND (reference sequence). The chain's CDR3 is CASSRTGTGDQPQHF. The CDR3 DNA follows: TGTGCCAGTAGTCGTACCGGGACAGGGGACCAGCCCCAGCATTTT.

This clone was seen a single time. CDR3 in amino acids: CASSIRPQGGEYGYTF. CDR3 sequence (DNA): TGTGCCAGTAGTATAAGGCCACAGGGGGGAGAATATGGCTACACCTTC. This chain joins TRBV19 and TRBJ1-2, with TRBD1 matching over 8 bases. The germline V gene has CDR1 LNHDA and CDR2 SQIVND (reference sequence). This CDR3 has 16 residues. V shed 2 bases and J 5 bases; nucleotides not matched to a gene: 10.

The rearrangement links TRBV7-9 to TRBJ2-5; D remains ambiguous. This CDR3 spans 15 amino acids. From germline, CDR1 is SEHNR and CDR2 FQNEAQ (reference sequence). V was pared by 1 base and J by 2 bases, with 11 bases between. The CDR3 reads CASSLGAARQETQYF. The CDR3 DNA follows: TGTGCCAGCAGCTTAGGGGCAGCCCGACAAGAGACCCAGTACTTC.

The gene calls are TRBV6-5 and TRBJ2-5, with TRBD1 identical over 7 bases. The J call may be faulty, since TRBJ2-7 better matches the DNA end. CDR3 size: 15 residues. Germline CDR1 MNHEY, CDR2 SVGAGI. The CDR3 reads CASRPYRGSSYEQYF. Here the CDR3 DNA reads TGTGCCAGCAGACCTTACAGGGGCAGCTCCTACGAGCAGTACTTC.